This T cell receptor (beta chain) derives from a study of OX40 agonist ivuxolimab in advanced cancers. Study-level findings and limits: Patients with a partial response at 0.1-3.0 mg/kg had among the lowest clonal expansion.

This clone was found a few times. Antigen: not known. Here immunoSEQ multiplex PCR was the method, and the copy in TCRdb shows in-frame clones only, minus some. Here the sample spans approximately 60,000 clones, 65% to 80% being singletons. Patients with a history of autoimmune disease or on systemic immunosuppression were excluded. Per the germline V gene, CDR1 is MNHEY and CDR2 is SMNVEV (reference sequence). The CDR3 has 13 amino acids. The ends were cut back, 5 bases at V and 4 bases at J, with 9 bases in the middle. The chain is built from TRBV27 and TRBJ1-3; D gene ambiguous. The sample here was CD4+ or CD8+ T cells sorted from blood, taken in a trial of the OX40 agonist ivuxolimab. The clonotype was recovered from an adult with an advanced solid tumor such as melanoma, head and neck, liver or kidney cancer. This CDR3 is CASSPRWGNTIYF. CDR3 DNA: TGTGCCAGCAGTCCCCGCTGGGGAAACACCATATATTTT.